The rows below give T cell receptor beta chains drawn from one sample of a study of identical twins. Each CDR3 protein gets one entry after TCRdb re-called the 5' RACE reads with MiXCR. The sample contains about 570,000 distinct CDR3 sequences, approximately 9.6% of which appear only once. These data were also filed under a second study, of yellow fever vaccine responses in identical twins.

The sequencing input was PBMCs. The receptors come from a woman under 30 in good health. Each CDR3 is given with its conserved first and last residue. D genes are given only for firm matches. Clone size, where shown, is once, few, many, or a class for clones that have expanded.

V gene,clone size,D gene,CDR3 length,J gene,CDR3 DNA,CDR3 protein
TRBV9,NA,NA,13,TRBJ2-2,TGTGCCAGCAAAAAAGGGACCACCGGGGAGCTGTTTTTT,CASKKGTTGELFF
TRBV24-1,few,TRBD2,17,TRBJ2-3,TGTGCCACCAGTGAATCTACTAGCGGGGGATCCACAGATACGCAGTATTTT,CATSESTSGGSTDTQYF
TRBV11-3,many,NA,15,TRBJ2-3,TGTGCCAGCAGCTTAGGAGGGGGGCCTGATTATACGCAGTATTTT,CASSLGGGPDYTQYF
TRBV29-1,NA,NA,13,TRBJ2-7,TGCAGCGTTGTTTTTTGGAACGCCTACGAGCAGTACTTC,CSVVFWNAYEQYF
TRBV5-1,few,NA,15,TRBJ2-5,TGCGCCAGCAGCTTGGGAGGACTGCATTCCGAGACCCAGTACTTC,CASSLGGLHSETQYF
TRBV6-5,NA,TRBD2,17,TRBJ2-5,TGTGCCAGCAGTTACTCCCAATGGGGGGGGGTAAGAGAGACCCAGTACTTC,CASSYSQWGGVRETQYF
TRBV20-1,many,NA,13,TRBJ2-7,TGCAGTGCCAGAGAGGGGTCGGACTACGAGCAGTACTTC,CSAREGSDYEQYF
TRBV3-1,many,TRBD2,17,TRBJ2-1,TGTGCCAGCAGCCAAATTGGGACTAGCGGGTCACACAATGAGCAGTTCTTC,CASSQIGTSGSHNEQFF
TRBV30,NA,NA,14,TRBJ2-1,TGTGCCTGGAGTGTACGGGGGCAGCTCAATGAGCAGTTCTTC,CAWSVRGQLNEQFF
TRBV5-1,many,TRBD2,15,TRBJ2-3,TGCGCCAGCAGCGTCACTAGCGGAAGCACAGATACGCAGTATTTT,CASSVTSGSTDTQYF